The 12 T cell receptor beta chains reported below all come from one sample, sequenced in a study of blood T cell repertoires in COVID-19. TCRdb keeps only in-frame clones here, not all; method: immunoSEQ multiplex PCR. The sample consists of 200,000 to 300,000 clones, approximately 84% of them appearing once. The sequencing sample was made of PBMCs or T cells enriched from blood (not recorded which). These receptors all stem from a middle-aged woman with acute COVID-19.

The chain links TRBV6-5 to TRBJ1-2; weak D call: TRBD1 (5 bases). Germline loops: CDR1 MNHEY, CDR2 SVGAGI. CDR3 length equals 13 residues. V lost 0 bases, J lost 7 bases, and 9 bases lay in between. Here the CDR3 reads CASSYSSGGGYTF. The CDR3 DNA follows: TGTGCCAGCAGTTACTCGTCGGGGGGTGGCTACACCTTC.

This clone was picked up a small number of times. CDR3 protein: CASSLGQNYEQYF. The CDR3 DNA is TGTGCCAGCAGCTTGGGACAGAATTACGAGCAGTACTTC. The chain recombines TRBV7-2 with TRBJ2-7; 7 positions agree with TRBD1. The CDR3 covers 13 residues. V shed 3 bases, J shed 4 bases, and the junction held 3 bases outside the gene matches. Germline V gene data show CDR1 as SGHTA and CDR2 as FQGNSA.

CDR3 in amino acids: CASSQSQGYEQYF. CDR3 in DNA: TGTGCCAGCAGCCAATCCCAGGGGTACGAGCAGTACTTC. The rearrangement links TRBV7-9 to TRBJ2-7, with D perhaps matching TRBD1 (6 bases). Trimming removed 5 bases at V and 4 bases at J, with 12 bases between. From germline, CDR1 is SEHNR and CDR2 FQNEAQ (reference sequence). The CDR3 contains 13 residues. Combining the CDR3 with reference TRBV7-9 and TRBJ2-7 gives the whole variable domain DTGVSQNPRHKITKRGQNVTFRCDPISEHNRLYWYRQTLGQGPEFLTYFQNEAQLEKSRLLSDRFSAERPKGSFSTLEIQRTEQGDSAMYLCASSQSQGYEQYFGPGTRLTVT.

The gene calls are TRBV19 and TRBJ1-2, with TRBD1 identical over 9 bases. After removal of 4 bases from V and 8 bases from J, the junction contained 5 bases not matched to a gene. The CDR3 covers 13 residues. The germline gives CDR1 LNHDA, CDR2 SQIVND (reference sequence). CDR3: CASSKQGAGGYTF. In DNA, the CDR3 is TGTGCCAGTAGTAAACAGGGGGCTGGGGGCTACACCTTC.

This CDR3 reads CASSEQGLDLYEQYF. Here the CDR3 DNA reads TGTGCCAGCAGTGAACAGGGACTAGATTTGTACGAGCAGTACTTC. V usage is TRBV2 and J usage is TRBJ2-7, with 8 bases fitting TRBD2. CDR1 and CDR2 (germline): SNHLY, FYNNEI. Losses at the gene ends were 2 bases for V and 4 bases for J; bases not matched to a gene: 7. This CDR3 has 15 residues.

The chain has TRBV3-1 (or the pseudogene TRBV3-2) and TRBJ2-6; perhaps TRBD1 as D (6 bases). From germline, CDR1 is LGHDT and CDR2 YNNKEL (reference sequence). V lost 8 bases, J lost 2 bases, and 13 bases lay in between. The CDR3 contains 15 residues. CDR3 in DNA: TGTGCCAGCTCCTACAGGGACCCTGGGGCCAACGTCCTGACTTTC. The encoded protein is CASSYRDPGANVLTF.

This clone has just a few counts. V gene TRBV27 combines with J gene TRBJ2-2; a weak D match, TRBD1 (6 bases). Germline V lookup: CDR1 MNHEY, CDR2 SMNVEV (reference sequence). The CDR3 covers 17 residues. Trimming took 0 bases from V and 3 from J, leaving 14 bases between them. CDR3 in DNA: TGTGCCAGCAGTTTATCCCCGAGGCAGGGGTACACCGGGGAGCTGTTTTTT. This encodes CASSLSPRQGYTGELFF.

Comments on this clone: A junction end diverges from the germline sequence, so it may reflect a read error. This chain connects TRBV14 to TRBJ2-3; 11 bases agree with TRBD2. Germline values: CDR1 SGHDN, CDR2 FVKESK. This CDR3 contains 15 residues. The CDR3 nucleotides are TGTGCCAGCAGTCAAGCTAGCGGGAGGTCGCCGAAGCAGTATTTT. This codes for CASSQASGRSPKQYF.

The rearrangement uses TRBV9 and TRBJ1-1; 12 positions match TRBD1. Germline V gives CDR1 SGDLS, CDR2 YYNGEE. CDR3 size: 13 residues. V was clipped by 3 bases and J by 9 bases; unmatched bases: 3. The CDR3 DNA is TGTGCCAGCAGCGAGGGACAGGGGGCGAAAGCTTTCTTT. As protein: CASSEGQGAKAFF.

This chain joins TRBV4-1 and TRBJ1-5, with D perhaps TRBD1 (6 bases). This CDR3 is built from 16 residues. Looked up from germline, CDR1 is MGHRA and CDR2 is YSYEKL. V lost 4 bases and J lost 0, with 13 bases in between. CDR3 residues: CASSPSGENSNQPQHF. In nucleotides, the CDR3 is TGCGCCAGCAGCCCCTCAGGGGAGAATAGCAATCAGCCCCAGCATTTT.

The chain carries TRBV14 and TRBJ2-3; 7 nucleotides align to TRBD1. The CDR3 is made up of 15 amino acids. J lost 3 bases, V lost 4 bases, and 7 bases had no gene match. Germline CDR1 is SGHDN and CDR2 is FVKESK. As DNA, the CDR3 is TGTGCCAGCAGCCCACTCAGGGGGAAAACAGATACGCAGTATTTT. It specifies CASSPLRGKTDTQYF.

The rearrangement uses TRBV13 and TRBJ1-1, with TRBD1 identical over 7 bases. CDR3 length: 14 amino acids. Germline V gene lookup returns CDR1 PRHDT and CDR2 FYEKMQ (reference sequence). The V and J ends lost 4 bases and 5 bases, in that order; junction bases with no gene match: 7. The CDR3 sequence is CASSSRGWGTEAFF. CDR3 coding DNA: TGTGCCAGCAGCTCCAGGGGGTGGGGTACTGAAGCTTTCTTT.